This T cell receptor beta chain was obtained from a study of T-cell reconstitution after alpha-beta-depleted transplantation in children. Many counts were recorded for this clonotype. The TCRbeta library incorporated unique molecular identifiers. From the PCR reads, TCRdb called clonotypes with MiXCR, one entry per CDR3 protein. The sample yields more than 85,000 distinct CDR3 sequences, about 9.3% seen once. Germline V gives CDR1 SGHVS, CDR2 FNYEAQ. The CDR3 sequence is 15 residues long. Between the trimmed V and J ends, which lost 1 base and 2 bases, there was a span of 6 bases. The material was PBMCs from the stem cell graft donor, obtained from the stem cell graft. J is TRBJ2-6 and V is TRBV7-6; no firm D call. The sequence derives from a human donor who donated a stem cell graft to a child with acute lymphoblastic leukemia. The CDR3 here is CASSLVETGANVLTF. As DNA, the CDR3 is TGTGCCAGCAGCTTAGTCGAGACTGGGGCCAACGTCCTGACTTTC.